This T cell receptor beta chain was recovered during a study of regulatory T cells in long-lasting Graves disease. Notes on the study in general: The study found persistent patients shared more public clonotypes (2,741) than new patients (roughly 880). Newly diagnosed Graves' patients had higher TCR diversity than persistent ones. TRBV28 was favored in persistent disease, as were TRBJ1-2 and TRBJ2-5.

The V gene's germline CDR1 is MDHEN and CDR2 SYDVKM. The CDR3 has 18 residues. Trimming took 6 bases from V and 6 from J, leaving 29 bases between them. On this clonotype: The antigen is not known.

In building TCR beta libraries, iRepertoire HTBI primers were used together with Arm-PCR of CDR3 regions. Original methodology: Across the samples, identification revealed some 64 TRBV and 12 to 15 TRBJ segments. A single record per CDR3 protein comes from TCRdb applying MiXCR to the multiplex PCR reads. The V and J calls shown here were made by TCRdb, not taken from the authors' results. This sample has 430,000 or so distinct CDR3 sequences, with approximately 22% found just once. Time point indicated: persistent/refractory GD, antithyroid drugs over 5 years with positive TRAb. Following extraction of RNA from PBMCs, that RNA was used to make the TCR library.

This sequence joins TRBV28 and TRBJ1-2; the D gene is possibly TRBD1 (6 bases). Sample: peripheral blood mononuclear cells (PBMCs), taken when the disease was refractory, from a patient treated with antithyroid drugs. The sequence derives from a female donor with Graves disease. CDR3 loop: CASSSAGTTGTSGHGYTF. CDR3 DNA: TGTGCCAGCAGCTCCGCCGGGACAACGGGGACATCGGGCCATGGCTACACCTTC.